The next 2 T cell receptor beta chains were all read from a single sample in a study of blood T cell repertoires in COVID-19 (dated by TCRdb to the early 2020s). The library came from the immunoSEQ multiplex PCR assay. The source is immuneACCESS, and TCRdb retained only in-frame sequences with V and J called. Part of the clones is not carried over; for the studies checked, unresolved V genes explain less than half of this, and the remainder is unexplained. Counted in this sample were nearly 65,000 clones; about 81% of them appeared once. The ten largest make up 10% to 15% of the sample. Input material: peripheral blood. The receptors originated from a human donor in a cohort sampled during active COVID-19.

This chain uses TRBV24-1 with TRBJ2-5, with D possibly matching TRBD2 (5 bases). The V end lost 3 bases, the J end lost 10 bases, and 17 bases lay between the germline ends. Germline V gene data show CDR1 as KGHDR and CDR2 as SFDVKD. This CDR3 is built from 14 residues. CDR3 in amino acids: CATSDNEGLTGQYF. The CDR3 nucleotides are TGTGCCACCAGTGATAACGAGGGCTTAACCGGCCAGTACTTC.

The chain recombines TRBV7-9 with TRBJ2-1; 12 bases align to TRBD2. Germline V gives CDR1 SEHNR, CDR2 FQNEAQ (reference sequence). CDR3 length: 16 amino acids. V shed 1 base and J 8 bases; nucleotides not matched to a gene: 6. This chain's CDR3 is CASSLVRLAGEHEQFF. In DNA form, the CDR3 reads TGTGCCAGCAGCTTAGTTCGACTAGCGGGAGAGCATGAGCAGTTCTTC.